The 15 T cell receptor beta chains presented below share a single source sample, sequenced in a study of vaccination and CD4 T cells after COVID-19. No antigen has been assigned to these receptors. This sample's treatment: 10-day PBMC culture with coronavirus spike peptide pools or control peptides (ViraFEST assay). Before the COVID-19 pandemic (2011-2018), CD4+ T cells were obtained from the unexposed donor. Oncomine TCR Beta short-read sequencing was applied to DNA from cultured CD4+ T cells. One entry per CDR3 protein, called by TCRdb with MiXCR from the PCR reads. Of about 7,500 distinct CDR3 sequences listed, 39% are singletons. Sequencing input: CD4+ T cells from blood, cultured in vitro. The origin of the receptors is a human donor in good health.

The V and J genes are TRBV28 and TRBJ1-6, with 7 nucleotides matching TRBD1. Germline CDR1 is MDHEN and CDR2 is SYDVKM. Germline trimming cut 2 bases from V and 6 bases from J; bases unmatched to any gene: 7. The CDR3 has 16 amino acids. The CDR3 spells CASSLSLGTVNSPLHF. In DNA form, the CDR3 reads TGTGCCAGCAGTTTAAGTTTAGGGACAGTTAATTCACCCCTCCACTTT.

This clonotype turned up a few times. The CDR3 DNA sequence: TGTGCCAGCAGCGCAAGGACTGAAGCTTTCTTT. Its protein product is CASSARTEAFF. The V gene is TRBV7-9, the J gene TRBJ1-1; the D is unclear. Trimming pared 5 bases from V and 5 bases from J, leaving 6 bases between. This CDR3 has 11 amino acids. Germline V lookup: CDR1 SEHNR, CDR2 FQNEAQ (reference sequence). The variable domain in full, with the rest retrieved from reference TRBV7-9 and TRBJ1-1, is DTGVSQNPRHKITKRGQNVTFRCDPISEHNRLYWYRQTLGQGPEFLTYFQNEAQLEKSRLLSDRFSAERPKGSFSTLEIQRTEQGDSAMYLCASSARTEAFFGQGTRLTVV.

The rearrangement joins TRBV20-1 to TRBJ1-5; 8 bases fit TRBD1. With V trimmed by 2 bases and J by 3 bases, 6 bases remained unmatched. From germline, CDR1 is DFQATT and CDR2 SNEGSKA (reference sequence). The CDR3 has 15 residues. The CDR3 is CSARHTGGANQPQHF. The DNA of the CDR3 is TGCAGTGCTAGACATACAGGGGGTGCCAATCAGCCCCAGCATTTT.

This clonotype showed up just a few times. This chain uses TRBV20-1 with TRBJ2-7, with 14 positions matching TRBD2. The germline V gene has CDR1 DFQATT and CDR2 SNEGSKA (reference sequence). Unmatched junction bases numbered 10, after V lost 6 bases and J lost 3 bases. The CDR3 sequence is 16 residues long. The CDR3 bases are TGCAGTGCCCTAACATCCGGGACTAGCGGGGGCTACGAGCAGTACTTC. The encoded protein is CSALTSGTSGGYEQYF.

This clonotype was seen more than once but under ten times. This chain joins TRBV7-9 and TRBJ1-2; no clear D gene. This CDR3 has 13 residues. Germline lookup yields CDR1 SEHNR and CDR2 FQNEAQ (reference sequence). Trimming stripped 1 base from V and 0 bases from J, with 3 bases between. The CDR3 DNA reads TGTGCCAGCAGCTTAGGAGCTAACTATGGCTACACCTTC. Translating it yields CASSLGANYGYTF.

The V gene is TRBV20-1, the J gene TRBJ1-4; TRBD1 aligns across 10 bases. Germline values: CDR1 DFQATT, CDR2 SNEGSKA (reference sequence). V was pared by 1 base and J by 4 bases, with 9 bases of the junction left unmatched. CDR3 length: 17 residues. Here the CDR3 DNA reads TGCAGTGCTAGAGGAGGGACAGGGGTATCCGGTAATGAAAAACTGTTTTTT. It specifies CSARGGTGVSGNEKLFF.

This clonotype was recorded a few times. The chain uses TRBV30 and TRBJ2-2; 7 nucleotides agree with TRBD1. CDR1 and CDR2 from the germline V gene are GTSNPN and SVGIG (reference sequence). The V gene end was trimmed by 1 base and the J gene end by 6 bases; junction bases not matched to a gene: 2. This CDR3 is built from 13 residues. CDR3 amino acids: CAWSGQGAGELFF. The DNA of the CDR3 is TGTGCCTGGAGTGGGCAGGGGGCCGGGGAGCTGTTTTTT.

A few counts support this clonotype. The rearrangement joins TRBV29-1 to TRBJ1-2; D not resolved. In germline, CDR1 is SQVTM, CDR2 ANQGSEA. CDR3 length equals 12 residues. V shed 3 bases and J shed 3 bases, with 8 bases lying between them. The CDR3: CSVEGKHYGYTF. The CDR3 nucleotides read TGCAGCGTTGAGGGCAAGCACTATGGCTACACCTTC.

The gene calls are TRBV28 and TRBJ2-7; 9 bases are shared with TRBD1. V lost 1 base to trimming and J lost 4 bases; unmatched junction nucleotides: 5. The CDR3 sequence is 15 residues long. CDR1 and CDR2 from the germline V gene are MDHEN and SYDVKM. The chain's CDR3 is CASSLSGQGSYEQYF. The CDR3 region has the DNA TGTGCCAGCAGTTTATCGGGACAGGGATCTTACGAGCAGTACTTC. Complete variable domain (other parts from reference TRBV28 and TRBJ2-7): DVKVTQSSRYLVKRTGEKVFLECVQDMDHENMFWYRQDPGLGLRLIYFSYDVKMKEKGDIPEGYSVSREKKERFSLILESASTNQTSMYLCASSLSGQGSYEQYFGPGTRLTVT.

As DNA, the CDR3 is TGTGCCTGGAGTGTATTCAGGGGAGGAATCTCTGAAGCTTTCTTT. Its translation is CAWSVFRGGISEAFF. This chain uses TRBV30 with TRBJ1-1; weak D call: TRBD1 (6 bases). The CDR3 is 15 amino acids. V lost 0 bases to trimming and J lost 6 bases, with 17 bases between them. Germline-derived CDR1 and CDR2 are GTSNPN and SVGIG (reference sequence).

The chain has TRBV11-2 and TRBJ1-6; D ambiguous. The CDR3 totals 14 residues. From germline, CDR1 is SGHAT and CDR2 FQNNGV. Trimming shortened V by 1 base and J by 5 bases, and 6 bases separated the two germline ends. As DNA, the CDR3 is TGTGCCAGCAGCTTAGGACCGAATAATTCACCCCTCCACTTT. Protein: CASSLGPNNSPLHF.

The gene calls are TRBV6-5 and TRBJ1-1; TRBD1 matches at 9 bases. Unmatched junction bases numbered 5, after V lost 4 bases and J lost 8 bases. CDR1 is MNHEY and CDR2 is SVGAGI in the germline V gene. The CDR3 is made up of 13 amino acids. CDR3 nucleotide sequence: TGTGCCAGCAGTTCGGACAGGGGAAAGGAAGCTTTCTTT. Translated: CASSSDRGKEAFF.

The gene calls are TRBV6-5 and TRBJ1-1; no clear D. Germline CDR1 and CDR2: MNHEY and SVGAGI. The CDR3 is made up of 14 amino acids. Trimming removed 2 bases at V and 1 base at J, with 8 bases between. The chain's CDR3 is CASSYGGENTEAFF. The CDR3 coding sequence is TGTGCCAGCAGTTACGGCGGCGAGAACACTGAAGCTTTCTTT.

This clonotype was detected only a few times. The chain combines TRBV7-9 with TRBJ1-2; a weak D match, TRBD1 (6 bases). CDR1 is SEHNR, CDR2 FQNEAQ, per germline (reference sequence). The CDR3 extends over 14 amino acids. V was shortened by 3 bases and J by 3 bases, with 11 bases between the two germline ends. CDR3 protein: CASSFQGRDYGYTF. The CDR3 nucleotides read TGTGCCAGCAGCTTCCAGGGGAGGGACTATGGCTACACCTTC.

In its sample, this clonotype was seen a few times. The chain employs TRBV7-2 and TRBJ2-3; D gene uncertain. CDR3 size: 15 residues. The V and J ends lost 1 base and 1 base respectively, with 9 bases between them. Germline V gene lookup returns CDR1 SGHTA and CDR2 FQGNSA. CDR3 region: CASSLEGTGTDTQYF. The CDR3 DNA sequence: TGTGCCAGCAGCTTAGAGGGTACGGGCACAGATACGCAGTATTTT.